The rows below give T cell receptor beta chains drawn from one sample of a study of vaccination and CD4 T cells after COVID-19. Via MiXCR, TCRdb re-called the PCR reads, giving one row per CDR3 protein. Altogether roughly 8,400 distinct CDR3 sequences are present, under 35% being singletons, with the ten largest covering about 13%. These receptors have no known antigen. Material for sequencing was CD4+ T cells from blood, cultured in vitro. These receptors all come from a human donor in good health. CDR3s leave out the opening cysteine and the closing phenylalanine or tryptophan. Fields, in order: V gene, J gene, clone size, CDR3 protein. The listing skips clone size in some rows; elsewhere it reads once, few, many or a size class.

TRBV19	TRBJ1-2	few	ATTLGGGGYGYT
TRBV7-6	TRBJ1-5	few	ASSLAGDNQPQH
TRBV12-3/TRBV12-4	TRBJ2-3	-	ASSLDSLLAQY
TRBV5-4	TRBJ2-1	once	ASSDRSGSEQF
TRBV6-2/TRBV6-3	TRBJ2-1	-	ASSYSTANNEQF
TRBV20-1	TRBJ2-3	few	SARPPTSGSWADTQY
TRBV11-2	TRBJ1-2	-	ASSSLGTGELYGYT
TRBV7-9	TRBJ2-5	few	ASSPVGGAQGQY
TRBV15	TRBJ1-2	few	ATSRDLSSLNYGYT
TRBV7-2	TRBJ2-7	-	ASSFPTWTAASYEQY
TRBV20-1	TRBJ2-1	-	SASRTSGRANEQF
TRBV6-1	TRBJ1-2	-	ASGWTQQYGYT
TRBV6-1	TRBJ1-5	medium-sized	ASRPGNANQPQH
TRBV6-2/TRBV6-3	TRBJ2-2	-	ASTVRTGELF
TRBV27	TRBJ2-1	-	ASSPIGTSYEQF
TRBV5-5	TRBJ2-7	-	ASSLVQGPSYEQY
TRBV7-2	TRBJ2-2	-	ASSLGPVDRGHTGELF
TRBV6-2/TRBV6-3	TRBJ2-3	few	ASSYTRTGWNTQY
TRBV7-7	TRBJ2-5	-	ASSLGSGQGEETQY
TRBV28	TRBJ2-1	-	ASSAPHLYGEQF
TRBV19	TRBJ2-4	-	ASSIAREGDIQY
TRBV6-4	TRBJ1-2	-	ASSDGTGGASFRGYT
TRBV6-5	TRBJ1-1	-	ASSYSIIGATEAF
TRBV11-3	TRBJ1-2	few	AKPGPIRDYGYT
TRBV6-5	TRBJ2-7	-	ASSWGSSYEQY
TRBV24-1	TRBJ2-2	-	ATSDLVVAGTNTGELF
TRBV27	TRBJ2-1	-	ASSFGRGNDEQF
TRBV20-1	TRBJ2-1	medium-sized	SARDLDFYNEQF
TRBV14	TRBJ2-1	-	ASSLELGDNEQF
TRBV20-1	TRBJ2-7	medium-sized	SAPGTVSYEQY
TRBV20-1	TRBJ2-5	-	SAIRRGGETQY
TRBV20-1	TRBJ2-7	-	SASVGLAGDEQY
TRBV7-9	TRBJ2-5	few	ASSPQRAQETQY
TRBV12-3/TRBV12-4	TRBJ2-7	-	ASSTYRHSYEQY
TRBV7-8	TRBJ1-6	-	ASSLFSNSPLH
TRBV19	TRBJ2-3	-	ASSKGTSGSTDTQY
TRBV7-8	TRBJ1-3	few	ASSPRTAGNTIY
TRBV6-5	TRBJ2-4	few	ASSLTSHAAKNIQY
TRBV7-2	TRBJ1-5	-	ASSLARVGQGYNQPQH
TRBV20-1	TRBJ2-1	-	SARISGGSSYNEQF
TRBV18	TRBJ2-1	-	ASSLAAGAGNEQF
TRBV4-1	TRBJ1-1	-	ASSQPIEGGNTEAL
TRBV29-1	TRBJ1-2	-	SVRQPYGYT
TRBV6-1	TRBJ1-2	-	ASSKSGANRAYGYT
TRBV10-3	TRBJ2-3	-	AISGSTDTQY
TRBV7-3	TRBJ2-5	few	ASSLTGQGETQY
TRBV6-5	TRBJ1-1	-	ANSYYGTVNTEAF
TRBV15	TRBJ2-1	few	ATSREGGVRGNEQF
TRBV10-3	TRBJ2-2	-	ATKGTSGRTRFAGELF
TRBV24-1	TRBJ2-3	few	ATSHGLLSGPVGRDTQY
TRBV7-2	TRBJ2-5	-	ASSKGTSGQETQY
TRBV7-6	TRBJ1-1	-	ASSQNQGMNTEAF
TRBV28	TRBJ1-6	few	ASLKQVQGPLGYSPLH
TRBV7-2	TRBJ2-6	few	ASSSSGSGANVLT
TRBV27	TRBJ2-3	once	ASSCGLTPDTQY
TRBV6-1	TRBJ1-5	few	ASSRVNRGGNQPQH
TRBV7-2	TRBJ1-1	-	ASSLLRGNTEAF
TRBV7-6	TRBJ2-1	few	ASSPGLAGADEQF
TRBV14	TRBJ2-5	once	ASSLSDPRTQY